Shown below are 25 T cell receptor beta chains from a single sample sequenced in a study of shared clonotypes between healthy human individuals. Assay: immunoSEQ multiplex PCR; the TCRdb copy retains only in-frame clones and omits some. The sample lists around 2.1 million clones, approximately 94% occurring once. CD45RO negativity and positive selection for CCR7 defined naive CD8 cells, a population that excluded terminally differentiated effector memory CD45RA+ cells. Sample: naive CD8+ T cells from PBMCs. These receptors were taken from a man aged 18 to 29 in good health. Some clones in this sample may be carry-over from other donors' samples.

This sequence joins TRBV27 and TRBJ2-2; D is perhaps TRBD1 (5 bases). With 5 bases removed from V and 3 bases from J, the gap between germline ends came to 13 bases. The CDR3 totals 15 residues. Germline-derived CDR1 and CDR2 are MNHEY and SMNVEV (reference sequence). CDR3 sequence: CASSAQGWYTGELFF. The CDR3 region has the DNA TGTGCCAGCAGTGCCCAGGGATGGTACACCGGGGAGCTGTTTTTT.

J is TRBJ1-3 and V is TRBV14; weak D call: TRBD1 (6 bases). This CDR3 has 14 residues. With 1 base removed from V and 8 bases from J, the gap between germline ends came to 12 bases. Germline CDR1 and CDR2: SGHDN and FVKESK. In nucleotides, the CDR3 is TGTGCCAGCAGCCAAGCTCAGGGGTTGGACACCATATATTTT. Translating gives CASSQAQGLDTIYF.

The V gene is TRBV30, the J gene TRBJ2-5; D possibly corresponds to TRBD1 (6 bases). V shed 1 base and J shed 2 bases, with 8 bases lying between them. CDR3 size: 13 residues. CDR1 and CDR2 (germline): GTSNPN, SVGIG (reference sequence). The CDR3 DNA follows: TGTGCCTGGAGTGGACAGGCGCAAGAGACCCAGTACTTC. Its protein product is CAWSGQAQETQYF.

This chain connects TRBV10-3 to TRBJ2-1; 10 bases agree with TRBD2. V was pared by 6 bases and J by 5 bases, with 7 bases of the junction left unmatched. The V gene's germline CDR1 is ENHRY and CDR2 SYGVKD. The CDR3 runs to 15 residues. This chain's CDR3 is CAISLAGGKNNEQFF. DNA for the CDR3: TGTGCCATCAGCTTAGCGGGAGGCAAGAACAATGAGCAGTTCTTC.

The chain couples TRBV7-6 to TRBJ2-3, with 10 bases fitting TRBD2. Germline V gene sequence: CDR1 SGHVS, CDR2 FNYEAQ. This CDR3 contains 16 residues. The junction had 4 bases not matched to a gene; V was cut back by 1 base and J by 3 bases. The CDR3 is CASSLGLAGDTDTQYF. The CDR3, as DNA: TGTGCCAGCAGCTTAGGTCTAGCGGGAGATACAGATACGCAGTATTTT.

This chain uses TRBV19 with TRBJ2-6, with 10 bases matching TRBD1. V shed 10 bases and J 4 bases; nucleotides not matched to a gene: 16. Germline V CDR1 and CDR2: LNHDA, SQIVND (reference sequence). This CDR3 comprises 18 residues. CDR3 protein: CATSNGQGGVSGANVLTF. The DNA of the CDR3 is TGTGCCACTTCGAACGGACAGGGGGGTGTTTCCGGGGCCAACGTCCTGACTTTC.

V gene TRBV28 combines with J gene TRBJ2-7, with TRBD1 matching over 8 bases. With 5 bases clipped from V and 0 bases from J, the junction kept 12 bases outside the gene matches. The CDR3 is made up of 17 amino acids. Germline V gives CDR1 MDHEN, CDR2 SYDVKM. In DNA, the CDR3 is TGTGCCAGCAGTCCTCCCGGGACAGGCCCTCCCTCCTACGAGCAGTACTTC. This translates into CASSPPGTGPPSYEQYF.

The chain links TRBV14 to TRBJ1-1; no reliable D call. The germline V gene has CDR1 SGHDN and CDR2 FVKESK. V was clipped by 3 bases and J by 6 bases, with 11 bases between them. This CDR3 is 13 amino acids long. The CDR3 region is CASSHVPRAEAFF. DNA of the CDR3: TGTGCCAGCAGCCACGTTCCGAGAGCTGAAGCTTTCTTT.

This clone appeared a single time. This chain connects TRBV29-1 to TRBJ2-4, with D maybe TRBD1 (6 bases). Per germline, CDR1 SQVTM and CDR2 ANQGSEA. V lost 5 bases, J lost 0 bases, and 11 bases lay in between. CDR3 size: 14 residues. CDR3 in DNA: TGCAGCGTTCCGGGACATCGAGCCAAAAACATTCAGTACTTC. This codes for CSVPGHRAKNIQYF.

This clone was found once. The chain uses TRBV27 and TRBJ2-7, with 8 bases that match TRBD1. This CDR3 spans 12 amino acids. Per the germline V gene, CDR1 is MNHEY and CDR2 is SMNVEV (reference sequence). J gave up 5 bases and V 8 bases, and 5 bases lay outside the gene matches. CDR3 sequence: CASGTGAHEQYF. For the CDR3, the DNA is TGTGCCAGCGGGACAGGAGCGCACGAGCAGTACTTC.

V usage is TRBV9 and J usage is TRBJ2-7; 9 nucleotides match TRBD2. From germline, CDR1 is SGDLS and CDR2 YYNGEE. The CDR3 covers 14 residues. With 4 bases clipped from V and 3 bases from J, the junction kept 5 bases outside the gene matches. The CDR3 bases are TGTGCCAGCAGCCCGACTAGCGGCTACTACGAGCAGTACTTC. This encodes CASSPTSGYYEQYF. The full variable domain, with the rest looked up from reference TRBV9 and TRBJ2-7, is DSGVTQTPKHLITATGQRVTLRCSPRSGDLSVYWYQQSLDQGLQFLIQYYNGEERAKGNILERFSAQQFPDLHSELNLSSLELGDSALYFCASSPTSGYYEQYFGPGTRLTVT.

This chain joins TRBV6-4 and TRBJ2-1, with D possibly matching TRBD1 (5 bases). The CDR3 length is 13 residues. CDR1 and CDR2 from the germline V gene are MRHNA and SNTAGT. Trimming took 0 bases from V and 7 from J, leaving 7 bases between them. This chain's CDR3 is CASSDSPGNEQFF. The CDR3 DNA sequence: TGTGCCAGCAGTGACTCGCCAGGGAATGAGCAGTTCTTC.

This chain connects TRBV7-8 to TRBJ2-5, with D possibly being TRBD2 (5 bases). The germline V gene encodes CDR1 SGHVS and CDR2 FQNEAQ. V shed 5 bases and J shed 5 bases, with 15 bases lying between them. The CDR3 contains 14 residues. The CDR3 region is CASSPFLREETQYF. For the CDR3, the DNA is TGTGCCAGCAGCCCTTTTCTAAGGGAGGAGACCCAGTACTTC.

J is TRBJ2-1 and V is TRBV5-4; the D gene is possibly TRBD2 (5 bases). The CDR3 totals 16 residues. Looked up from germline, CDR1 is SGHNT and CDR2 is YYREEE (reference sequence). The ends were cut back, 3 bases at V and 4 bases at J, with 17 bases in the middle. Here the CDR3 reads CASSSLNPGDYNEQFF. CDR3 DNA sequence: TGTGCCAGCAGCTCACTTAATCCCGGGGATTACAATGAGCAGTTCTTC.

The CDR3 DNA is TGTGCCAGCAGTGAATCCTTCGGCGGGAGCGGACAGACCCAGTACTTC. Translating gives CASSESFGGSGQTQYF. The V and J genes are TRBV6-1 and TRBJ2-5; 7 bases align to TRBD2. The length of the CDR3 is 16 residues. Germline loops: CDR1 MNHNS, CDR2 SASEGT. Trimming at V came to 2 bases and at J to 6 bases, leaving 12 bases not matched to a gene.

The chain combines TRBV7-9 with TRBJ2-3, with 9 nucleotides matching TRBD1. Looked up from germline, CDR1 is SEHNR and CDR2 is FQNEAQ (reference sequence). Losses at the gene ends were 3 bases for V and 2 bases for J; bases not matched to a gene: 12. The CDR3 spans 18 residues. This CDR3 is CASSFQQGAGEFTDTQYF. In DNA form, the CDR3 reads TGTGCCAGCAGCTTCCAACAGGGGGCCGGGGAATTCACAGATACGCAGTATTTT.

The chain couples TRBV7-8 to TRBJ1-5, with unresolved D. CDR3 length equals 17 residues. V was shortened by 1 base and J by 0 bases, with 13 bases between the two germline ends. CDR1 is SGHVS, CDR2 FQNEAQ, per germline. The CDR3 loop is CASSLEGRLFSNQPQHF. Written as DNA, the CDR3 is TGTGCCAGCAGCTTAGAGGGCAGGTTATTTAGCAATCAGCCCCAGCATTTT.

This sequence joins TRBV10-2 and TRBJ2-7; tentatively, D is TRBD1 (6 bases). The V and J ends lost 4 bases and 3 bases respectively, with 13 bases between them. CDR3 length: 14 residues. Germline-derived CDR1 and CDR2 are WSHSY and SAAADI. The CDR3 DNA follows: TGCGCCAGCAGTGGACCAGGGGAGCGCTACGAGCAGTACTTC. Its translation: CASSGPGERYEQYF.

V gene TRBV11-2 combines with J gene TRBJ2-1; D unclear. Germline V gene sequence: CDR1 SGHAT, CDR2 FQNNGV. V lost 7 bases, J lost 8 bases, and 21 bases lay in between. This CDR3 is built from 15 residues. As DNA, the CDR3 is TGTGCCAGCACCCCTGAGCTGAAGGGTGGAGATGAGCAGTTCTTC. It yields the protein CASTPELKGGDEQFF.

This chain connects TRBV5-8 to TRBJ2-1; TRBD2 aligns across 12 bases. The junction had 4 bases not matched to a gene; V was cut back by 0 bases and J by 0 bases. This CDR3 is built from 18 residues. The germline V gene encodes CDR1 SGHTS and CDR2 YDEGEE. The CDR3 DNA is TGTGCCAGCAGCTTGGGACTAGCGGGGGTGAGCTCCTACAATGAGCAGTTCTTC. Translation gives CASSLGLAGVSSYNEQFF.

The CDR3 spells CASSLLPGQGGEKLFF. The CDR3 DNA reads as TGTGCCAGCAGCTTACTCCCGGGACAGGGAGGTGAAAAACTGTTTTTT. This chain connects TRBV27 to TRBJ1-4; the match to TRBD1 covers 9 bases. Germline V CDR1 and CDR2: MNHEY, SMNVEV (reference sequence). The CDR3 spans 16 residues. V shed 6 bases and J 7 bases; nucleotides not matched to a gene: 12.

As DNA, the CDR3 is TGTGCCAGCAGCCAACCGGGACTAGCGGAAAATGAGCAGTTCTTC. It is translated as CASSQPGLAENEQFF. The rearrangement uses TRBV5-4 and TRBJ2-1; 11 nucleotides line up with TRBD2. The CDR3 consists of 15 residues. Unmatched junction bases numbered 7, after V lost 4 bases and J lost 7 bases. Per germline, CDR1 SGHNT and CDR2 YYREEE (reference sequence).

This chain connects TRBV27 to TRBJ1-2; possibly TRBD1 for D (6 bases). The V end was cut by 8 bases, the J end by 4 bases, with 14 bases between. CDR3 length: 13 residues. The germline CDR1 and CDR2 sequences are MNHEY and SMNVEV (reference sequence). CDR3 sequence reads: CASGARDIYGYTF. CDR3 DNA: TGTGCCAGCGGGGCCAGGGACATCTATGGCTACACCTTC.

The gene calls are TRBV5-4 and TRBJ2-7, with D unclear. The length of the CDR3 is 14 residues. V dropped 1 base and J dropped 2 bases, with 10 bases sitting between them. Germline CDR1 reads SGHNT; CDR2 reads YYREEE (reference sequence). The CDR3 bases are TGTGCCAGCAGCTTGCCGGAGCGACCCTACGAGCAGTACTTC. Translation: CASSLPERPYEQYF.

This clone came up once. DNA for the CDR3: TGCAGCGTTCCTATATGGGGTGACTATGGCTACACCTTC. This translates into CSVPIWGDYGYTF. The genes are TRBV29-1 and TRBJ1-2; D unclear. Germline values: CDR1 SQVTM, CDR2 ANQGSEA. The CDR3 is 13 amino acids. The V gene lost 5 bases and the J gene lost 3 bases, with 13 bases spanning the gap.